This T cell receptor (beta chain) was recovered during a study of blood T cells in healthy people across ages. The CDR3 loop spans 17 amino acids. CDR1 SGHKS and CDR2 YYEKEE come from the germline V gene (reference sequence). It was with a sample-barcoded 5' primer and a J-beta primer mix that a second PCR of about 6 to 12 cycles was run. Each CDR3 protein is one row after TCRdb ran MiXCR on the 5' RACE reads. The table lists 800,000 or so distinct CDR3 sequences, more than 20% of them singletons. This clonotype occurred once. These data were also filed under a second study, of T cells of mothers and their children.

The chain employs TRBV5-5 and TRBJ2-5; 13 positions agree with TRBD2. The better agreement between TRBJ2-7 and the DNA end casts doubt on the J call. The origin of this receptor is a boy aged 5-17 years in good health. Source material: blood. CDR3 in amino acids: CASSLGLAGARSYEQYF. As DNA, the CDR3 is TGTGCCAGCAGCTTAGGACTAGCGGGAGCTCGCTCCTACGAGCAGTACTTC.